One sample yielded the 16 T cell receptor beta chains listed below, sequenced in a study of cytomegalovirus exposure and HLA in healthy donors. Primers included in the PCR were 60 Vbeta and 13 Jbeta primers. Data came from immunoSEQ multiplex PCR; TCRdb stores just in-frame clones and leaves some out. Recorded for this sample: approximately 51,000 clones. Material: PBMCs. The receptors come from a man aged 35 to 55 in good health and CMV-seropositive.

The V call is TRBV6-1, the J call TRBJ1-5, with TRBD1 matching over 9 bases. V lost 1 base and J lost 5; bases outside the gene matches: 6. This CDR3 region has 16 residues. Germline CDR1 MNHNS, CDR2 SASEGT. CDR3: CASSEDDRGSDQPQHF. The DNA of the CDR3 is TGTGCCAGCAGTGAAGATGACAGGGGGTCGGATCAGCCCCAGCATTTT.

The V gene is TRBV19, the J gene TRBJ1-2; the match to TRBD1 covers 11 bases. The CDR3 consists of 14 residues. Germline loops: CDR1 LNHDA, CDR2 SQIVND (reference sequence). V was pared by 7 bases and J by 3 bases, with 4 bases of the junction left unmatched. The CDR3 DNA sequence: TGTGCCAGTATGGGGACAGGGGGTCACTATGGCTACACCTTC. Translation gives CASMGTGGHYGYTF.

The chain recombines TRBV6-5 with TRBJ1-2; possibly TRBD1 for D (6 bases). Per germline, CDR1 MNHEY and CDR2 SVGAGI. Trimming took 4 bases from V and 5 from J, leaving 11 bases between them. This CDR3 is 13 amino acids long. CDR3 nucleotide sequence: TGTGCCAGCAGTTTGGGGGCTTTATATGGCTACACCTTC. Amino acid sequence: CASSLGALYGYTF.

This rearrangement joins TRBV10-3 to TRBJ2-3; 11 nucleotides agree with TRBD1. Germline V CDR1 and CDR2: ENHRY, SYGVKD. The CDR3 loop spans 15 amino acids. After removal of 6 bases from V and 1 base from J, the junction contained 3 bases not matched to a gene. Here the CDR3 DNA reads TGTGCCATCAGAGGGACAGGGGGGGGCACAGATACGCAGTATTTT. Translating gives CAIRGTGGGTDTQYF.

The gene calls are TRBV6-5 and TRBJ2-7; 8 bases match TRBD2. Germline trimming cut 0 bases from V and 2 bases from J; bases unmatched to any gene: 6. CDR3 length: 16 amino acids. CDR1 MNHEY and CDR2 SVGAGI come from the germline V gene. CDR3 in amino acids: CASSYSGGTSTYEQYF. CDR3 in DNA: TGTGCCAGCAGTTACTCGGGTGGGACTAGTACCTACGAGCAGTACTTC.

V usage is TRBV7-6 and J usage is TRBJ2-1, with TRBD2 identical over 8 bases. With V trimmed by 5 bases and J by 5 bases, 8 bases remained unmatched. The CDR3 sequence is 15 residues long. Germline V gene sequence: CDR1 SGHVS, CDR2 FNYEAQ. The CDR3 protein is CASSPQRGPNNEQFF. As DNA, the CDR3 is TGTGCCAGCAGCCCCCAGCGGGGGCCGAACAATGAGCAGTTCTTC.

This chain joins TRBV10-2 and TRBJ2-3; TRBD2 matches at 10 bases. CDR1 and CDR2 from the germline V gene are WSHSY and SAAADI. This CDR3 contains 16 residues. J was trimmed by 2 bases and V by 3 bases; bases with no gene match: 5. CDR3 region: CASSDALAGTTDTQYF. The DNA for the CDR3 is TGCGCCAGCAGTGATGCACTAGCGGGGACCACAGATACGCAGTATTTT.

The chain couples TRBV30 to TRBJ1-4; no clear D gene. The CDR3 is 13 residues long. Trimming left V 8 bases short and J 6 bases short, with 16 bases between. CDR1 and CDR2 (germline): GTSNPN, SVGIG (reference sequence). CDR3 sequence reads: CARPRRGYEKLFF. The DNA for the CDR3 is TGTGCCAGACCCCGACGGGGTTATGAAAAACTGTTTTTT.

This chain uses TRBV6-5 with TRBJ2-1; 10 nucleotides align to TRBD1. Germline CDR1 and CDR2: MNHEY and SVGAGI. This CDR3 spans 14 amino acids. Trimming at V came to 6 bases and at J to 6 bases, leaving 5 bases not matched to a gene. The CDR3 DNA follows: TGTGCCAGCAGCCGGACAGGGGGACGCAATGAGCAGTTCTTC. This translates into CASSRTGGRNEQFF.

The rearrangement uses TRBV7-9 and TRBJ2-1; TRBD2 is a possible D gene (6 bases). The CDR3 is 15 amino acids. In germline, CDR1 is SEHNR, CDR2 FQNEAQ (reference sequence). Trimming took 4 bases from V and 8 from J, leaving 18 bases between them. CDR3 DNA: TGTGCCAGCAGCTGGTGGGGAGGCGGGGAATATGAGCAGTTCTTC. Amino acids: CASSWWGGGEYEQFF.

In nucleotides, the CDR3 is TGTGCCAGCAGTGAAGCAGCCGGGATCTATGGCTACACCTTC. It specifies CASSEAAGIYGYTF. V gene TRBV2 combines with J gene TRBJ1-2; D is unclear. The germline V gene has CDR1 SNHLY and CDR2 FYNNEI. This CDR3 has 14 residues. The germline V and J ends were trimmed by 0 bases and 4 bases, with 9 bases remaining between them.

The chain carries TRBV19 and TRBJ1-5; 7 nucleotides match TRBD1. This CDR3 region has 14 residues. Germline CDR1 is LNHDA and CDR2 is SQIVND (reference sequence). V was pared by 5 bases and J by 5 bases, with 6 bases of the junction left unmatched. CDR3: CASSVTGRHQPQHF. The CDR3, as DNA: TGTGCCAGTAGTGTGACAGGGCGACATCAGCCCCAGCATTTT.

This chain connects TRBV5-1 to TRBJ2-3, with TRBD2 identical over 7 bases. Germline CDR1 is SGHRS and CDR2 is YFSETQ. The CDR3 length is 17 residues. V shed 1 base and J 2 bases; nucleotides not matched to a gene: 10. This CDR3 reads CASSLQPAGSLTDTQYF. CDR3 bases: TGCGCCAGCAGCTTGCAGCCAGCGGGATCACTCACAGATACGCAGTATTTT.

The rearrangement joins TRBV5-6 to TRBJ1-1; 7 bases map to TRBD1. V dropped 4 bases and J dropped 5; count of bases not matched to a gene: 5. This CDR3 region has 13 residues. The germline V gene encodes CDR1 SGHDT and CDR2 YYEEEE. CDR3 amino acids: CASSQDRRTEAFF. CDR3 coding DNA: TGTGCCAGCAGCCAGGACAGGCGGACTGAAGCTTTCTTT. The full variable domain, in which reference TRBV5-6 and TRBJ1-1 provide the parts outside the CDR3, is DAGVTQSPTHLIKTRGQQVTLRCSPKSGHDTVSWYQQALGQGPQFIFQYYEEEERQRGNFPDRFSGHQFPNYSSELNVNALLLGDSALYLCASSQDRRTEAFFGQGTRLTVV.

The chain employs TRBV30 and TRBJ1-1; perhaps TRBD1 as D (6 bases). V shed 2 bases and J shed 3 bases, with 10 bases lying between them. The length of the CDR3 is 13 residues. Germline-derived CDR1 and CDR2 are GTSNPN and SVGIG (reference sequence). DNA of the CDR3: TGTGCCTGGAGTAGACAGGAGGACACTGAAGCTTTCTTT. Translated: CAWSRQEDTEAFF.

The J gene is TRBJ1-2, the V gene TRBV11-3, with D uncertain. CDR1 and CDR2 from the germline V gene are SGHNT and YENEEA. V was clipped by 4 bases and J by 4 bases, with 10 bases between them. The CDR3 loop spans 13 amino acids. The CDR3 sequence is CASSWPGGYGYTF. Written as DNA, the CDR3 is TGTGCCAGCAGCTGGCCCGGCGGCTATGGCTACACCTTC.